This T cell receptor (beta chain) was sequenced during a study of cytomegalovirus exposure and HLA in healthy donors. Study-level findings and limits: Per a later analysis, 18,000 or so TCR beta sequences showed association with HLA alleles at 0.05 false discovery rate.

60 Vbeta and 13 Jbeta primers were used in PCR. Method: immunoSEQ multiplex PCR; TCRdb's copy keeps in-frame clones and lacks some. The table shows around 200,000 clones, with roughly four fifths occurring only once. Germline loops: CDR1 MDHEN, CDR2 SYDVKM. After removal of 1 base from V and 2 bases from J, the junction contained 3 bases not matched to a gene. The CDR3 is 15 residues long. A remark on this clone: Antigen unknown.

The sample consisted of PBMCs. The chain carries TRBV28 and TRBJ2-5; 8 bases are a match to TRBD1. This TCR came from a middle-aged woman in good health and CMV-seronegative. This chain's CDR3 is CASSLSDRGQETQYF. The CDR3 DNA reads as TGTGCCAGCAGTTTATCTGACAGGGGTCAAGAGACCCAGTACTTC.